Presented here are 27 T cell receptor beta chains from one specimen sequenced in a study of control samples from healthy donors and cancer patients. Assay used: immunoSEQ multiplex PCR; TCRdb lists only in-frame clones, some missing. The sample records about 96,000 clones, approximately 95% being singletons. The sequenced material came from blood. Source of these receptors: a man between 18 and 35 years old in good health.

The J gene is TRBJ2-6, the V gene TRBV19; TRBD1 is a possible D gene (5 bases). CDR1 and CDR2 from the germline V gene are LNHDA and SQIVND (reference sequence). The CDR3 runs 15 residues. Trimming removed 5 bases from V and 0 bases from J, with 8 bases in between. This CDR3 is CASSPDSSGANVLTF. Here the CDR3 DNA reads TGTGCCAGTAGTCCCGACAGCTCTGGGGCCAACGTCCTGACTTTC.

The chain uses TRBV28 and TRBJ2-2, with D maybe TRBD2 (5 bases). V lost 5 bases to trimming and J lost 1 base, with 8 bases between them. Germline lookup yields CDR1 MDHEN and CDR2 SYDVKM. This CDR3 is 14 amino acids long. This CDR3 is CASSRGMNTGELFF. In DNA form, the CDR3 reads TGTGCCAGCAGTCGAGGGATGAACACCGGGGAGCTGTTTTTT.

The gene calls are TRBV7-8 and TRBJ1-5, with D possibly TRBD1 on 5 matching bases. Germline V gene sequence: CDR1 SGHVS, CDR2 FQNEAQ. Trimming left V 4 bases short and J 1 base short, with 14 bases between. The CDR3 runs to 16 residues. The CDR3 DNA reads as TGTGCCAGCAGCTCTGGGGCGATTGGGAGCAATCAGCCCCAGCATTTT. Translating it yields CASSSGAIGSNQPQHF. Variable domain in full (rest from reference TRBV7-8 and TRBJ1-5): GAGVSQSPRYKVAKRGQDVALRCDPISGHVSLFWYQQALGQGPEFLTYFQNEAQLDKSGLPSDRFFAERPEGSVSTLKIQRTQQEDSAVYLCASSSGAIGSNQPQHFGDGTRLSIL.

This clone was seen a single time. The chain recombines TRBV5-6 with TRBJ1-1; D remains unclear. Germline V gives CDR1 SGHDT, CDR2 YYEEEE. The CDR3 spans 15 residues. Deletions cut 4 bases from V and 0 bases from J, with 13 bases between. The CDR3 protein is CASSIGRSMNTEAFF. CDR3 nucleotides: TGTGCCAGCAGCATAGGACGGTCGATGAACACTGAAGCTTTCTTT.

The chain is built from TRBV5-1 and TRBJ1-1; 8 bases are a match to TRBD1. Per the germline V gene, CDR1 is SGHRS and CDR2 is YFSETQ. The CDR3 has 17 amino acids. J was trimmed by 3 bases and V by 0 bases; bases with no gene match: 10. CDR3 nucleotide sequence: TGCGCCAGCAGCTTGGCGGACAGGGTGGGATATCACACTGAAGCTTTCTTT. Amino acid sequence: CASSLADRVGYHTEAFF.

This chain links TRBV7-8 with TRBJ1-6; TRBD1 aligns across 7 bases. This CDR3 has 17 amino acids. V was pared by 2 bases and J by 8 bases, with 12 bases of the junction left unmatched. Germline values: CDR1 SGHVS, CDR2 FQNEAQ. CDR3 DNA sequence: TGTGCCAGCAGCTTATTTTCCCGGACAGGTTCGGATTCACCCCTCCACTTT. Its protein is CASSLFSRTGSDSPLHF.

This rearrangement joins TRBV6-2 or TRBV6-3 to TRBJ1-1; 9 bases fit TRBD1. Looked up from germline, CDR1 is MNHEY and CDR2 is SVGEGT. V gave up 5 bases and J gave up 4 bases; unmatched junction bases: 5. This CDR3 is built from 14 residues. The CDR3 here is CASSGTGPITEAFF. The CDR3 nucleotides read TGTGCCAGCAGTGGGACAGGGCCTATCACTGAAGCTTTCTTT.

This chain joins TRBV6-5 and TRBJ2-1; TRBD2 agrees at 10 bases. Germline trimming cut 5 bases from V and 8 bases from J; bases unmatched to any gene: 6. This CDR3 has 14 amino acids. Germline CDR1 is MNHEY and CDR2 is SVGAGI. For the CDR3, the DNA is TGTGCCAGCAGTAGGCTAGCGGGAGTAGATGAGCAGTTCTTC. The encoded protein is CASSRLAGVDEQFF.

The chain combines TRBV27 with TRBJ1-1; D is perhaps TRBD1 (5 bases). V dropped 0 bases and J dropped 4 bases, with 6 bases sitting between them. The CDR3 runs to 13 residues. Germline-derived CDR1 and CDR2 are MNHEY and SMNVEV (reference sequence). For the CDR3, the DNA is TGTGCCAGCAGTTTATCGGGGACCACTGAAGCTTTCTTT. This codes for CASSLSGTTEAFF.

This clone was detected once. The gene calls are TRBV6-5 and TRBJ2-7, with a tentative D call TRBD2 (6 bases). The CDR3 has 12 residues. CDR1 is MNHEY, CDR2 SVGAGI, per germline. The germline V and J ends were trimmed by 5 bases and 2 bases, with 7 bases remaining between them. The DNA of the CDR3 is TGTGCCAGCAGTCGCGGGACCTACGAGCAGTACTTC. Translated: CASSRGTYEQYF.

This rearrangement joins TRBV10-3 to TRBJ1-6, with D perhaps matching TRBD1 (6 bases). The germline CDR1 and CDR2 sequences are ENHRY and SYGVKD. The V gene lost 2 bases and the J gene lost 5 bases, with 16 bases spanning the gap. The CDR3 is 17 residues long. For the CDR3, the DNA is TGTGCCATCAGTGAGAAACTATCGAGACAGGATAATTCACCCCTCCACTTT. Translated: CAISEKLSRQDNSPLHF.

This rearrangement joins TRBV6-2 or TRBV6-3 to TRBJ1-2; tentative D call: TRBD1 (6 bases). From germline, CDR1 is MNHEY and CDR2 SVGEGT. The CDR3 spans 14 residues. Between the trimmed V and J ends, which lost 5 bases and 3 bases, there was a span of 13 bases. The CDR3 region has the DNA TGTGCCAGCAGTACTCAACAGGGCTACTATGGCTACACCTTC. It translates to CASSTQQGYYGYTF.

The chain links TRBV15 to TRBJ1-2; D call uncertain. Germline V gene sequence: CDR1 LNHNV, CDR2 YYDKDF (reference sequence). Trimming removed 5 bases at V and 5 bases at J, with 9 bases between. This CDR3 is built from 12 residues. The CDR3, as DNA: TGTGCCACCAGCGGCCGGGCTTATGGCTACACCTTC. Protein: CATSGRAYGYTF.

The CDR3: CASSYETAGTGQDGYTF. Written as DNA, the CDR3 is TGTGCCAGCAGCTACGAAACCGCCGGGACAGGGCAAGATGGCTACACCTTC. The rearrangement links TRBV5-5 to TRBJ1-2; 9 bases agree with TRBD1. The V gene end was trimmed by 3 bases and the J gene end by 6 bases; junction bases not matched to a gene: 15. The CDR3 contains 17 residues. CDR1 and CDR2 from the germline V gene are SGHKS and YYEKEE (reference sequence). The full variable domain, its missing parts supplied by reference TRBV5-5 and TRBJ1-2, is DAGVTQSPTHLIKTRGQQVTLRCSPISGHKSVSWYQQVLGQGPQFIFQYYEKEERGRGNFPDRFSARQFPNYSSELNVNALLLGDSALYLCASSYETAGTGQDGYTFGSGTRLTVV.

The chain recombines TRBV27 with TRBJ2-7; 8 positions match TRBD1. The CDR3 spans 15 residues. CDR1 is MNHEY, CDR2 SMNVEV, per germline (reference sequence). With 3 bases clipped from V and 2 bases from J, the junction kept 6 bases outside the gene matches. The CDR3 DNA follows: TGTGCCAGCAGTTTTGGCCCGACAGGGGCCTACGAGCAGTACTTC. It codes for CASSFGPTGAYEQYF.

The CDR3, as DNA: TGTGCCAGTAGCGACGCCGGGCGGCCTCAAGAGACCCAGTACTTC. It encodes CASSDAGRPQETQYF. The chain joins TRBV19 to TRBJ2-5; unclear D gene. The V and J ends lost 6 bases and 2 bases respectively, with 16 bases between them. This CDR3 is 15 amino acids long. Germline CDR1 and CDR2: LNHDA and SQIVND (reference sequence).

This clone has only one observation. The V and J genes are TRBV7-9 and TRBJ2-6; D not certain. V gave up 1 base and J gave up 0 bases, with 10 bases separating them. This CDR3 region has 17 residues. The germline V gene encodes CDR1 SEHNR and CDR2 FQNEAQ (reference sequence). CDR3 protein: CASSLGHQHSGANVLTF. In DNA, the CDR3 is TGTGCCAGCAGCTTAGGACACCAACACTCTGGGGCCAACGTCCTGACTTTC.

This clone was picked up one time. The chain links TRBV5-5 to TRBJ1-5; D unclear. Germline V gene data show CDR1 as SGHKS and CDR2 as YYEKEE (reference sequence). The germline V and J ends were trimmed by 2 bases and 2 bases, with 11 bases remaining between them. This CDR3 has 15 residues. The chain's CDR3 is CASSLRGFGNQPQHF. The CDR3, as DNA: TGTGCCAGCAGCTTAAGAGGGTTCGGCAATCAGCCCCAGCATTTT.

The chain employs TRBV3-1 (or the pseudogene TRBV3-2) and TRBJ1-1; no definite D call. The CDR3 contains 17 residues. Germline V gives CDR1 LGHDT, CDR2 YNNKEL (reference sequence). Trimming cost V 0 bases and J 5 bases, with 19 bases left between them. The CDR3 spells CASSQERIAGLRTEAFF. The CDR3 DNA follows: TGTGCCAGCAGCCAAGAAAGGATTGCAGGTCTGAGGACTGAAGCTTTCTTT.

The J gene is TRBJ1-2, the V gene TRBV30; no clear D. Looked up from germline, CDR1 is GTSNPN and CDR2 is SVGIG (reference sequence). The ends were cut back, 3 bases at V and 4 bases at J, with 12 bases in the middle. The CDR3 covers 13 residues. The CDR3 loop is CAWRDTLGYGYTF. CDR3 in DNA: TGTGCCTGGAGAGATACTTTGGGCTATGGCTACACCTTC.

This clone appeared a single time. V gene TRBV4-2 combines with J gene TRBJ1-2; D possibly corresponds to TRBD1 (6 bases). The CDR3 sequence is 13 residues long. CDR1 is LGHNA and CDR2 is YNFKEQ in the germline V gene. V was shortened by 5 bases and J by 7 bases, with 14 bases between the two germline ends. The chain's CDR3 is CASSSGGQSGYTF. The CDR3 coding sequence is TGTGCCAGCAGCTCGGGGGGGCAGAGTGGCTACACCTTC.

The chain couples TRBV30 to TRBJ2-1; D is uncertain. The length of the CDR3 is 10 residues. Germline V gene sequence: CDR1 GTSNPN, CDR2 SVGIG (reference sequence). Trimming took 5 bases from V and 5 from J, leaving 4 bases between them. CDR3: CAWEDNEQFF. CDR3 DNA sequence: TGTGCCTGGGAGGACAATGAGCAGTTCTTC. Drawing the rest from reference TRBV30 and TRBJ2-1, the complete variable domain is SQTIHQWPATLVQPVGSPLSLECTVEGTSNPNLYWYRQAAGRGLQLLFYSVGIGQISSEVPQNLSASRPQDRQFILSSKKLLLSDSGFYLCAWEDNEQFFGPGTRLTVL.

V and J are TRBV29-1 and TRBJ1-1, with unresolved D. The CDR3 covers 16 residues. V was pared by 5 bases and J by 4 bases, with 23 bases between. CDR1 and CDR2 (germline): SQVTM, ANQGSEA. This chain's CDR3 is CSVPIGSGASGTEAFF. The CDR3 DNA is TGCAGCGTTCCAATTGGGAGTGGTGCTTCCGGCACTGAAGCTTTCTTT.

CDR3 DNA: TGTGCCAGTAGTGTCTCCTGGAACACTGAAGCTTTCTTT. Translated, it gives CASSVSWNTEAFF. The chain carries TRBV19 and TRBJ1-1; D is uncertain. The CDR3 length is 13 residues. Between the trimmed V and J ends, which lost 5 bases and 1 base, there was a span of 8 bases. The germline V gene has CDR1 LNHDA and CDR2 SQIVND (reference sequence).

This chain connects TRBV9 to TRBJ2-1, with unresolved D. The CDR3 is 13 amino acids. The V gene's germline CDR1 is SGDLS and CDR2 YYNGEE. V shed 2 bases and J shed 3 bases, with 6 bases lying between them. CDR3 nucleotide sequence: TGTGCCAGCAGCGTCCCAGGCTACAATGAGCAGTTCTTC. Translation: CASSVPGYNEQFF.

The rearrangement links TRBV19 to TRBJ1-6, with D hard to call. The germline CDR1 and CDR2 sequences are LNHDA and SQIVND (reference sequence). This CDR3 is built from 16 residues. Between the trimmed V and J ends, which lost 1 base and 6 bases, there was a span of 13 bases. The CDR3 sequence: CASSIVEGTRNSPLHF. The CDR3 DNA reads TGTGCCAGTAGTATAGTAGAGGGAACCCGTAATTCACCCCTCCACTTT.

J is TRBJ1-2 and V is TRBV15, with TRBD1 identical over 10 bases. CDR1 is LNHNV and CDR2 is YYDKDF in the germline V gene (reference sequence). Trimming at V came to 4 bases and at J to 6 bases, leaving 8 bases not matched to a gene. The CDR3 contains 15 residues. The CDR3 coding sequence is TGTGCCACCAGCACTGGGACAGGGGAAACGGATGGCTACACCTTC. Residues: CATSTGTGETDGYTF.